These 26 T cell receptor beta chains share one sample of origin, sequenced in a study of blood T cell repertoires in COVID-19. Profiling relied on immunoSEQ multiplex PCR, and the TCRdb table lists in-frame clones only, not all of them. This table holds approximately 290,000 clones, more than 80% found once. The specimen sequenced was PBMCs or T cells enriched from blood (not recorded which). The receptors were gathered from a woman in her 30s who had recovered from COVID-19.

The rearrangement uses TRBV7-9 and TRBJ2-5; TRBD1 matches at 7 bases. The V and J ends lost 1 base and 4 bases, in that order; junction bases with no gene match: 3. The germline V gene encodes CDR1 SEHNR and CDR2 FQNEAQ (reference sequence). This CDR3 has 14 residues. CDR3 nucleotides: TGTGCCAGCAGCTTAGTGACAGGGATAGAGACCCAGTACTTC. This encodes CASSLVTGIETQYF.

The chain carries TRBV10-3 and TRBJ2-1; 7 bases agree with TRBD2. CDR1 ENHRY and CDR2 SYGVKD come from the germline V gene. CDR3 length equals 15 residues. J was trimmed by 6 bases and V by 1 base; bases with no gene match: 6. CDR3 in amino acids: CAISEFGGSGNEQFF. The CDR3 region has the DNA TGTGCCATCAGTGAGTTTGGCGGGAGCGGCAATGAGCAGTTCTTC.

This chain joins TRBV6-2 or TRBV6-3 and TRBJ1-1; D uncertain. CDR3 length: 14 amino acids. Germline values: CDR1 MNHEY, CDR2 SVGEGT. Trimming cost V 0 bases and J 1 base, with 6 bases left between them. In nucleotides, the CDR3 is TGTGCCAGCAGTTACTCAGAGGGGAACACTGAAGCTTTCTTT. Its protein product is CASSYSEGNTEAFF.

This clone was found once. This chain joins TRBV19 and TRBJ2-1; 9 nucleotides match TRBD2. CDR1 LNHDA and CDR2 SQIVND come from the germline V gene (reference sequence). The CDR3 sequence is 15 residues long. V lost 3 bases to trimming and J lost 8 bases; unmatched junction nucleotides: 8. This chain's CDR3 is CASSIWLAGRHEQFF. CDR3 nucleotides: TGTGCCAGTAGTATTTGGCTAGCGGGAAGACATGAGCAGTTCTTC.

The chain links TRBV19 to TRBJ1-2; 9 bases agree with TRBD1. Germline CDR1 LNHDA, CDR2 SQIVND (reference sequence). The V gene end was trimmed by 3 bases and the J gene end by 6 bases; junction bases not matched to a gene: 5. The CDR3 has 14 residues. CDR3 protein: CASSIGDRVDGYTF. DNA for the CDR3: TGTGCCAGTAGTATCGGGGACAGGGTGGATGGCTACACCTTC.

The CDR3 is CALGGRETQYF. CDR3 nucleotide sequence: TGTGCCTTAGGGGGCAGGGAGACCCAGTACTTC. The chain joins TRBV30 to TRBJ2-5; 7 nucleotides align to TRBD1. Per germline, CDR1 GTSNPN and CDR2 SVGIG (reference sequence). Trimming at V came to 7 bases and at J to 5 bases, leaving 4 bases not matched to a gene. The CDR3 runs to 11 residues.

This chain uses TRBV24-1 with TRBJ2-7; weak D call: TRBD2 (5 bases). The CDR3 contains 13 residues. Germline lookup yields CDR1 KGHDR and CDR2 SFDVKD. V was pared by 5 bases and J by 1 base, with 8 bases between. The CDR3 region has the DNA TGTGCCACCAGTGCCGGGGATTCCTACGAGCAGTACTTC. Translation: CATSAGDSYEQYF.

V gene TRBV5-6 combines with J gene TRBJ1-1; 7 bases line up with TRBD1. Germline-derived CDR1 and CDR2 are SGHDT and YYEEEE. The V segment lost 4 bases and the J segment 0 bases; nucleotides outside the gene matches: 3. The CDR3 is 14 amino acids. CDR3 amino acids: CASSLTGMNTEAFF. The CDR3 region has the DNA TGTGCCAGCAGCCTGACAGGGATGAACACTGAAGCTTTCTTT.

The genes are TRBV5-1 and TRBJ1-1; D unclear. Trimming cost V 1 base and J 1 base, with 11 bases left between them. Germline V gene data show CDR1 as SGHRS and CDR2 as YFSETQ. The CDR3 runs to 15 residues. The chain's CDR3 is CASSLLLATNTEAFF. CDR3 in DNA: TGCGCCAGCAGCTTGCTGCTGGCCACGAACACTGAAGCTTTCTTT.

The chain links TRBV28 to TRBJ2-2, with 10 bases fitting TRBD1. Trimming at V came to 5 bases and at J to 2 bases, leaving 2 bases not matched to a gene. This CDR3 contains 15 residues. The V gene's germline CDR1 is MDHEN and CDR2 SYDVKM. In DNA form, the CDR3 reads TGTGCCAGCAGTCCGACAGGGGGCAACACCGGGGAGCTGTTTTTT. The encoded protein is CASSPTGGNTGELFF.

This clone came up once. V gene TRBV28 combines with J gene TRBJ1-1; D is unresolved. This CDR3 has 13 amino acids. Germline CDR1 is MDHEN and CDR2 is SYDVKM. The V end lost 2 bases, the J end lost 9 bases, and 13 bases lay between the germline ends. CDR3 amino acids: CASSLETTLQAFF. CDR3 in DNA: TGTGCCAGCAGTTTAGAGACAACCCTCCAAGCTTTCTTT.

J is TRBJ1-6 and V is TRBV24-1; D might be TRBD1 (6 bases). This CDR3 is 15 amino acids long. Germline loops: CDR1 KGHDR, CDR2 SFDVKD. The V and J ends lost 2 bases and 10 bases respectively, with 14 bases between them. The CDR3 sequence: CATSDSQGRGSPLHF. In DNA form, the CDR3 reads TGTGCCACCAGTGATTCACAGGGTCGGGGATCACCCCTCCACTTT.

The rearrangement joins TRBV5-1 to TRBJ1-3, with 7 bases aligning to TRBD1. V dropped 3 bases and J dropped 2; count of bases not matched to a gene: 11. The CDR3 has 17 amino acids. The V gene's germline CDR1 is SGHRS and CDR2 YFSETQ. CDR3 coding DNA: TGCGCCAGCAGCTACTGGAGTCTGACAGGGACTGGAAACACCATATATTTT. Its translation: CASSYWSLTGTGNTIYF.

The J gene is TRBJ2-3, the V gene TRBV5-1, with D maybe TRBD1 (5 bases). V was clipped by 4 bases and J by 0 bases, with 12 bases between them. The CDR3 runs to 15 residues. Germline values: CDR1 SGHRS, CDR2 YFSETQ. CDR3 sequence (DNA): TGCGCCAGCAGCCTTGACAGTTCTAGCACAGATACGCAGTATTTT. Its translation is CASSLDSSSTDTQYF.

The chain combines TRBV9 with TRBJ2-2, with 8 nucleotides matching TRBD2. The CDR3 extends over 15 amino acids. Germline assignment: CDR1 SGDLS and CDR2 YYNGEE. Trimming took 3 bases from V and 3 from J; bases not matched to a gene: 4. The CDR3 is CASSASGRDTGELFF. The CDR3 DNA is TGTGCCAGCAGCGCAAGCGGGAGAGACACCGGGGAGCTGTTTTTT. The whole variable domain, filled in from reference TRBV9 and TRBJ2-2, reads DSGVTQTPKHLITATGQRVTLRCSPRSGDLSVYWYQQSLDQGLQFLIQYYNGEERAKGNILERFSAQQFPDLHSELNLSSLELGDSALYFCASSASGRDTGELFFGEGSRLTVL.

This clone showed up just once. This rearrangement joins TRBV7-2 to TRBJ2-7; D gene ambiguous. The V gene lost 1 base and the J gene lost 5 bases, with 6 bases spanning the gap. This CDR3 is 12 amino acids long. Germline CDR1 is SGHTA and CDR2 is FQGNSA. The chain's CDR3 is CASSLVGNEQYF. The DNA of the CDR3 is TGTGCCAGCAGCTTAGTGGGCAACGAGCAGTACTTC.

This sequence joins TRBV19 and TRBJ2-7, with D possibly matching TRBD1 (6 bases). The CDR3 consists of 16 residues. Looked up from germline, CDR1 is LNHDA and CDR2 is SQIVND (reference sequence). V lost 1 base and J 0 bases, leaving 13 bases between the germline ends. CDR3 protein: CASSIGPGESSYEQYF. The CDR3 coding sequence is TGTGCCAGTAGTATAGGCCCAGGGGAATCCTCCTACGAGCAGTACTTC.

This clone came up once. The CDR3 nucleotides read TGTGCCACCAGTGAGTCTAGCGGGAGGCGGCCCTACAATGAGCAGTTCTTC. Translated: CATSESSGRRPYNEQFF. The V and J genes are TRBV24-1 and TRBJ2-1, with 11 nucleotides matching TRBD2. The CDR3 runs to 17 residues. Germline loops: CDR1 KGHDR, CDR2 SFDVKD. V lost 4 bases, J lost 2 bases, and 6 bases stayed unmatched.

This chain uses TRBV5-4 with TRBJ1-1, with D unclear. V lost 1 base and J 7 bases, leaving 8 bases between the germline ends. The CDR3 totals 12 residues. Per germline, CDR1 SGHNT and CDR2 YYREEE (reference sequence). The DNA for the CDR3 is TGTGCCAGCAGCTTGTGGGCGGGTGAAGCTTTCTTT. It encodes CASSLWAGEAFF. Based on the CDR3 plus reference TRBV5-4 and TRBJ1-1, the full variable domain is ETGVTQSPTHLIKTRGQQVTLRCSSQSGHNTVSWYQQALGQGPQFIFQYYREEENGRGNFPPRFSGLQFPNYSSELNVNALELDDSALYLCASSLWAGEAFFGQGTRLTVV.

The V and J genes are TRBV2 and TRBJ2-3; 11 bases align to TRBD2. This CDR3 comprises 17 residues. Germline V gene lookup returns CDR1 SNHLY and CDR2 FYNNEI. With V trimmed by 5 bases and J by 0 bases, 7 bases remained unmatched. This chain's CDR3 is CASSTLAGGPSTDTQYF. The CDR3 DNA sequence: TGTGCCAGCAGTACCCTAGCGGGAGGACCTAGCACAGATACGCAGTATTTT. The variable domain in full, with the rest retrieved from reference TRBV2 and TRBJ2-3, is EPEVTQTPSHQVTQMGQEVILRCVPISNHLYFYWYRQILGQKVEFLVSFYNNEISEKSEIFDDQFSVERPDGSNFTLKIRSTKLEDSAMYFCASSTLAGGPSTDTQYFGPGTRLTVL.

The rearrangement uses TRBV5-1 and TRBJ2-3; the D gene is possibly TRBD2 (6 bases). This CDR3 has 15 amino acids. Trimming removed 0 bases from V and 5 bases from J, with 13 bases in between. The germline CDR1 and CDR2 sequences are SGHRS and YFSETQ. This CDR3 is CASSLAGAQGDTQYF. The CDR3 coding sequence is TGCGCCAGCAGCTTGGCGGGAGCCCAGGGAGATACGCAGTATTTT.

The chain employs TRBV3-1 (or the pseudogene TRBV3-2) and TRBJ1-1, with 7 bases aligning to TRBD1. V trimming: 5 bases; J trimming: 6 bases; junction bases outside the gene matches: 6. CDR1 and CDR2 (germline): LGHDT, YNNKEL (reference sequence). The CDR3 totals 13 residues. DNA of the CDR3: TGTGCCAGCAGCTTCACCCAGGGGGCTGAAGCTTTCTTT. Encoded protein: CASSFTQGAEAFF.

The V gene is TRBV4-2, the J gene TRBJ1-3; tentative D call: TRBD1 (5 bases). CDR1 and CDR2 from the germline V gene are LGHNA and YNFKEQ. The CDR3 consists of 17 residues. V lost 0 bases to trimming and J lost 3 bases, with 15 bases between them. The CDR3 bases are TGTGCCAGCAGCCAAGATCACGGGGGATTGTTTGGAAACACCATATATTTT. Translation: CASSQDHGGLFGNTIYF.

The V and J genes are TRBV11-3 and TRBJ1-1; unclear D gene. Germline CDR1 is SGHNT and CDR2 is YENEEA. There are 13 residues in the CDR3. With 5 bases removed from V and 0 bases from J, the gap between germline ends came to 7 bases. CDR3 sequence reads: CASSRTLNTEAFF. The CDR3, as DNA: TGTGCCAGCAGCCGAACTTTGAACACTGAAGCTTTCTTT.

The chain is built from TRBV29-1 and TRBJ1-2; 9 positions match TRBD1. This CDR3 region has 14 residues. Germline V gives CDR1 SQVTM, CDR2 ANQGSEA. V lost 1 base and J lost 3; bases outside the gene matches: 3. The CDR3 DNA is TGCAGCGTTGAAGGGACAGGGGAGCACTATGGCTACACCTTC. Protein: CSVEGTGEHYGYTF.

V usage is TRBV19 and J usage is TRBJ2-3; 14 bases are a match to TRBD2. Unmatched junction bases numbered 5, after V lost 5 bases and J lost 4 bases. Germline CDR1 and CDR2: LNHDA and SQIVND (reference sequence). The CDR3 totals 16 residues. The CDR3 bases are TGTGCCAGTAGTCAGGGACTAGCGGGAGTATCAGATACGCAGTATTTT. Translation gives CASSQGLAGVSDTQYF.